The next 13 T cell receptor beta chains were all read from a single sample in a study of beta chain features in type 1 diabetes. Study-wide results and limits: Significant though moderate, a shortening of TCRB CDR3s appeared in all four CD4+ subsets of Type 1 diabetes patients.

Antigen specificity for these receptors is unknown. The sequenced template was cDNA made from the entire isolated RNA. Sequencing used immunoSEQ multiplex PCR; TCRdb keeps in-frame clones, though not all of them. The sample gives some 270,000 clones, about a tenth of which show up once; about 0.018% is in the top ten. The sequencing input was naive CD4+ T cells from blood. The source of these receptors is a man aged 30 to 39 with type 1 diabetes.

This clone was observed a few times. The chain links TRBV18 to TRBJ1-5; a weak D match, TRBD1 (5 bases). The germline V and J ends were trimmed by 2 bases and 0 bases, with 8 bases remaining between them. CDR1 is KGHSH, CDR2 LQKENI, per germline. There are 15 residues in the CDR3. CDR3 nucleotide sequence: TGTGCCAGCTCACCAGACAGCCATAGCAATCAGCCCCAGCATTTT. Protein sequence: CASSPDSHSNQPQHF.

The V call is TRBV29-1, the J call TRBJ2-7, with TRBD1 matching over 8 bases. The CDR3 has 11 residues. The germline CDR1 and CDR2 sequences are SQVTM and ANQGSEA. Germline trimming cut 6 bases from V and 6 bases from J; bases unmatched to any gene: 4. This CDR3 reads CSVGTGTEQYF. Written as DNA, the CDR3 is TGCAGCGTAGGGACAGGAACCGAGCAGTACTTC.

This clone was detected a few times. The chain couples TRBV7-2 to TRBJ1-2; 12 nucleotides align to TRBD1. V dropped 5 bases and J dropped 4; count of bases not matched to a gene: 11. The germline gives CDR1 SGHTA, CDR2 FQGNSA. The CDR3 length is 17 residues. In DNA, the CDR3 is TGTGCCAGCAGCCCAAGCCGGGACAGGGGGCGCGGCTATGGCTACACCTTC. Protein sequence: CASSPSRDRGRGYGYTF.

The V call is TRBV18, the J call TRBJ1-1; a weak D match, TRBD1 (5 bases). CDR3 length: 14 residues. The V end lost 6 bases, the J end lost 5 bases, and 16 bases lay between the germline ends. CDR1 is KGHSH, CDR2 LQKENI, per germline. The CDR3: CASSPMGGRTEAFF. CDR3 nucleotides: TGTGCCAGCTCTCCTATGGGGGGGAGGACTGAAGCTTTCTTT.

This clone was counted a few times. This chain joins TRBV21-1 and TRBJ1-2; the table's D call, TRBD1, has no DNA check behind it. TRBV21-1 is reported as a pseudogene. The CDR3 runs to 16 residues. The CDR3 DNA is TGTGCCAGCAGCAAAGGAGAAGGGACAGGGGTTGATGGCTACACCTTC. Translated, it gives CASSKGEGTGVDGYTF.

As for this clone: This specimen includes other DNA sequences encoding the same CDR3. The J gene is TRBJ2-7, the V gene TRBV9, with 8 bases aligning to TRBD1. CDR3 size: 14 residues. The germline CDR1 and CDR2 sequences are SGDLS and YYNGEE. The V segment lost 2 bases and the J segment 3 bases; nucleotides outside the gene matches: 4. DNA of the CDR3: TGTGCCAGCAGCGTGGGGGACAGGAGCTACGAGCAGTACTTC. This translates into CASSVGDRSYEQYF.

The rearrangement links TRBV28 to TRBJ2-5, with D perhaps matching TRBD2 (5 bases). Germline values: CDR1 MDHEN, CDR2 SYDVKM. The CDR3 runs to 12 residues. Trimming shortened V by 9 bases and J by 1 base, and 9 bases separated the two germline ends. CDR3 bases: TGTGCCAGTAGGACTCTCCAAGAGACCCAGTACTTC. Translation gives CASRTLQETQYF.

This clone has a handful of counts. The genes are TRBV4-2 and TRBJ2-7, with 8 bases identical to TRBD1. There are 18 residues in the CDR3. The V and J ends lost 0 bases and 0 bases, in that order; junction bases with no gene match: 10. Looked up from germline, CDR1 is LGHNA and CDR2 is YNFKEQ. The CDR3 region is CASSQDSGTGTLSYEQYF. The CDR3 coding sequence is TGTGCCAGCAGCCAAGATTCGGGGACAGGCACGCTCTCCTACGAGCAGTACTTC.

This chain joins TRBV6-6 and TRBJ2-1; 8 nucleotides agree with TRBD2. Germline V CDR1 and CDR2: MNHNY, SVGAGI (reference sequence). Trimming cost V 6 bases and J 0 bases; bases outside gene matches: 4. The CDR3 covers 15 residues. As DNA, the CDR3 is TGTGCCAGCAGCGGCACTAGCGGCTCCTACAATGAGCAGTTCTTC. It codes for CASSGTSGSYNEQFF.

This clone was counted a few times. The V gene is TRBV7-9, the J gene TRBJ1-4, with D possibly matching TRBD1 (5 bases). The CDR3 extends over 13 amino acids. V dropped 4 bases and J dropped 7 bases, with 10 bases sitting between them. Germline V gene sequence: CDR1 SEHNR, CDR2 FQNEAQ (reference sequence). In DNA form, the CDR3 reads TGTGCCAGCAGCTCGGGGGTTCTTGAAAAACTGTTTTTT. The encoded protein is CASSSGVLEKLFF.

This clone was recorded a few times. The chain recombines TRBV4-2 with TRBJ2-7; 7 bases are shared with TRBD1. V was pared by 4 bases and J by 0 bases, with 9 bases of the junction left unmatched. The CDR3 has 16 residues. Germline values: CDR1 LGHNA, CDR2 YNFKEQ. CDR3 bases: TGTGCCAGCAGCCGGGACCGACAGGGAACCTCCTACGAGCAGTACTTC. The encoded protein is CASSRDRQGTSYEQYF.

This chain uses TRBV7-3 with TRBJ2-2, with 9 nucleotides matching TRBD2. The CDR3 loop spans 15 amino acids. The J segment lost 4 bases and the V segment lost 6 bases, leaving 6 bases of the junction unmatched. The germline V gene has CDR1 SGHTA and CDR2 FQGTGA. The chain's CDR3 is CASSPIAGVTGELFF. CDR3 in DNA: TGTGCCAGCAGTCCAATAGCGGGGGTCACCGGGGAGCTGTTTTTT. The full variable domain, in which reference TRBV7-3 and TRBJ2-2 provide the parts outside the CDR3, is GAGVSQTPSNKVTEKGKYVELRCDPISGHTALYWYRQSLGQGPEFLIYFQGTGAADDSGLPNDRFFAVRPEGSVSTLKIQRTERGDSAVYLCASSPIAGVTGELFFGEGSRLTVL.

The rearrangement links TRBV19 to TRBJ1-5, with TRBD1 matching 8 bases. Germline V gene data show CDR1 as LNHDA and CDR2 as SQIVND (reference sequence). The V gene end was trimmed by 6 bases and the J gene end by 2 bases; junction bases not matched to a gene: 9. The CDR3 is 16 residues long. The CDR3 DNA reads TGTGCCAGTAGGCTTTCAGGGGGCCGGGGCAATCAGCCCCAGCATTTT. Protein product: CASRLSGGRGNQPQHF.